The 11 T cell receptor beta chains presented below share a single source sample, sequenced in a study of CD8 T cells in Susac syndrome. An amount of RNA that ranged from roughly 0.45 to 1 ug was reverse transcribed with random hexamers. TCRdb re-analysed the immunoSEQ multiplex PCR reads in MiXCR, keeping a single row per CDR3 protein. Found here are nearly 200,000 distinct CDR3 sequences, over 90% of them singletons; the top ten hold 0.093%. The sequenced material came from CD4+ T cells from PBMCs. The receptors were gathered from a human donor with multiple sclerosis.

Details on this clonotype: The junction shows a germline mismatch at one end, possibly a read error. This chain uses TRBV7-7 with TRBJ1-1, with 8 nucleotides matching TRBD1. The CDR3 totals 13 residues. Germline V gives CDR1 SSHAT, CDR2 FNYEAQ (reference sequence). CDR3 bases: TGTGCTAGCAGCTTAACGGACAGGGATGAAGCTTTCTTT. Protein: CASSLTDRDEAFF.

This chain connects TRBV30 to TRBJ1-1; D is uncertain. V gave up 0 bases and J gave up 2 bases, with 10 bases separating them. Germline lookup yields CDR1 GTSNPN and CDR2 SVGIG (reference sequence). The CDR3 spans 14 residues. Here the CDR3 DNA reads TGTGCCTGGAGTGTATCCAGGACTAACACTGAAGCTTTCTTT. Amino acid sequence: CAWSVSRTNTEAFF. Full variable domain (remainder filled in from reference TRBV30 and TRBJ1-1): SQTIHQWPATLVQPVGSPLSLECTVEGTSNPNLYWYRQAAGRGLQLLFYSVGIGQISSEVPQNLSASRPQDRQFILSSKKLLLSDSGFYLCAWSVSRTNTEAFFGQGTRLTVV.

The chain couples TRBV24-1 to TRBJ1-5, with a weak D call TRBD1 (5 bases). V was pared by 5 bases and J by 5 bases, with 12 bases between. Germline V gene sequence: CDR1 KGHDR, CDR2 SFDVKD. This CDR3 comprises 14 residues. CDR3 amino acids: CATSGRGIDQPQHF. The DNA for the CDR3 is TGTGCCACCAGTGGACGGGGGATCGATCAGCCCCAGCATTTT.

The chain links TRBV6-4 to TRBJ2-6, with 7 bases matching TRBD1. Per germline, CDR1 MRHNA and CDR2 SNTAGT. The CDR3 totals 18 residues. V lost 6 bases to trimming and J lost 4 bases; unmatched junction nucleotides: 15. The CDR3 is CASSPRTDRAGGANVLTF. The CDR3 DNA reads TGTGCCAGCAGCCCACGTACAGACAGGGCCGGCGGGGCCAACGTCCTGACTTTC.

The CDR3 DNA reads as TGCAGTGCTAGAGTGATCCCGGGACTAGCGAACACCGGGGAGCTGTTTTTT. It codes for CSARVIPGLANTGELFF. The chain combines TRBV20-1 with TRBJ2-2; 8 nucleotides align to TRBD2. The CDR3 loop spans 17 amino acids. The trim removed 1 base at V and 0 bases at J, leaving 7 bases unmatched. Germline V lookup: CDR1 DFQATT, CDR2 SNEGSKA (reference sequence).

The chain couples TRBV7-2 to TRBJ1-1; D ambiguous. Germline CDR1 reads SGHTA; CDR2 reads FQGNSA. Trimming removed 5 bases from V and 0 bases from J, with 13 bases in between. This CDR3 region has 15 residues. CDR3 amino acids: CASSPDRHLNTEAFF. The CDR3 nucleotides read TGTGCCAGCAGCCCGGATCGACACTTGAACACTGAAGCTTTCTTT. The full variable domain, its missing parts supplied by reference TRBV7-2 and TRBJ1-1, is GAGVSQSPSNKVTEKGKDVELRCDPISGHTALYWYRQSLGQGLEFLIYFQGNSAPDKSGLPSDRFSAERTGGSVSTLTIQRTQQEDSAVYLCASSPDRHLNTEAFFGQGTRLTVV.

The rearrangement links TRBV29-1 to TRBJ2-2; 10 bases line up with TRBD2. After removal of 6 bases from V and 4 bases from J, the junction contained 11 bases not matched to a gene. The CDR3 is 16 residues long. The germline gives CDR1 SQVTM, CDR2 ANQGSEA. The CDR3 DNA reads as TGCAGCGTCGGGGCTAGCGGGAGTAGGATCACCGGGGAGCTGTTTTTT. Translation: CSVGASGSRITGELFF.

CDR3 loop: CASGLAGAVDTQYF. CDR3 DNA sequence: TGTGCCAGCGGTCTAGCGGGAGCGGTAGATACGCAGTATTTT. The chain employs TRBV12-3 or TRBV12-4 and TRBJ2-3; 10 positions match TRBD2. This CDR3 contains 14 residues. The V and J ends lost 8 bases and 5 bases, in that order; junction bases with no gene match: 7.

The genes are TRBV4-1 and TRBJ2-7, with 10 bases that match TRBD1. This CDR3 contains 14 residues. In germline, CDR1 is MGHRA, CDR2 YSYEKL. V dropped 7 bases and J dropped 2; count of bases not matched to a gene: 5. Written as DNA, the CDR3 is TGCGCCAGCACCCTGGGACAGGGGCCCTACGAGCAGTACTTC. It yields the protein CASTLGQGPYEQYF.

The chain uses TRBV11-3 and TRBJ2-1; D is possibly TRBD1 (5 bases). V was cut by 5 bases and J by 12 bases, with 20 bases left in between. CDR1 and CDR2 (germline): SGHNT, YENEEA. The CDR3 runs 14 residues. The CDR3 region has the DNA TGTGCCAGCAGCAGCACCGGGCCCCATCAGGGGCAGTTCTTC. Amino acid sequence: CASSSTGPHQGQFF. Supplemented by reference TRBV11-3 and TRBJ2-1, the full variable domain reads EAGVVQSPRYKIIEKKQPVAFWCNPISGHNTLYWYLQNLGQGPELLIRYENEEAVDDSQLPKDRFSAERLKGVDSTLKIQPAELGDSAVYLCASSSTGPHQGQFFGPGTRLTVL.

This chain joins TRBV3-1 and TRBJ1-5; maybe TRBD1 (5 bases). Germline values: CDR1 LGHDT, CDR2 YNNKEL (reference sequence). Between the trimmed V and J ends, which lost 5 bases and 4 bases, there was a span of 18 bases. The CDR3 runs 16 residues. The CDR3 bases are TGTGCCAGCAGCTTAGGGGAAGGGGCGCTTAATCAGCCCCAGCATTTT. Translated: CASSLGEGALNQPQHF.